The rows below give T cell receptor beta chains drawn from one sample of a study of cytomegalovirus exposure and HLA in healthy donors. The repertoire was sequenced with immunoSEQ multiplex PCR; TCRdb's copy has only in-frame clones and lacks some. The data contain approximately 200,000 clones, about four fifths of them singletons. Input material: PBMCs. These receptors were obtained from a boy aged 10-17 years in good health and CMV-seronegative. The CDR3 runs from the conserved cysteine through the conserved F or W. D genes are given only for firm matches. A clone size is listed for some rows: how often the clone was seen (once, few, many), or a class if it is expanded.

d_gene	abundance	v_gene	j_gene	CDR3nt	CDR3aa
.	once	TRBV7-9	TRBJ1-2	TGTGCCAGCAGCCAAGGACAGCTAAGAGGCTACACCTTC	CASSQGQLRGYTF
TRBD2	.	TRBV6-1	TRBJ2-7	TGTGCCAGCATCAAGCGGGGGCCGACCTACGAGCAGTACTTC	CASIKRGPTYEQYF
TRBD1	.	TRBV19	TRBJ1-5	TGTGCCAGTACCCAACCGGGACAGGGGGTAGGTCAGCCCCAGCATTTT	CASTQPGQGVGQPQHF
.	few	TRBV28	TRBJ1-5	TGTGCCAGCAGTTCTAACCCTTTTAACCCCCAGCATTTT	CASSSNPFNPQHF
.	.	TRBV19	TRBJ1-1	TGTGCCAGTTCACAGCTTCGGAACACTGAAGCTTTCTTT	CASSQLRNTEAFF
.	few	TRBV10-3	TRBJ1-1	TGTGCCATCAGTGAGCCCCGGGACAAGGCCGTACCTGAAGCTTTCTTT	CAISEPRDKAVPEAFF
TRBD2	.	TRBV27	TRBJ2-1	TGTGCCAGCAGTTCACGAGTAGCGGGAGTATTCAGAAGTGAGCAGTTCTTC	CASSSRVAGVFRSEQFF
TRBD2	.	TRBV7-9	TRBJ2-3	TGTGCCAGCAGCTTAGATCCTAGCGGACCTAGCACAGATACGCAGTATTTT	CASSLDPSGPSTDTQYF
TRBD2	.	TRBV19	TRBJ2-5	TGTGCCAGTAGTATCACCGGGACTAGCGGTTTAGTTGAGACCCAGTACTTC	CASSITGTSGLVETQYF
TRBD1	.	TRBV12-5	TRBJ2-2	TGTGCTAGTGGTTTGGTAGACAGGGACACCGGGGAGCTGTTTTTT	CASGLVDRDTGELFF
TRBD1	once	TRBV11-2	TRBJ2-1	TGTGCCAGCAGCTTCTTCGGACCTAGACAGGGTGAGCAGTTCTTC	CASSFFGPRQGEQFF
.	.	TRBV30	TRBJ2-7	TGTGCCTCCAGGGATTACTACGAGCAGTACTTC	CASRDYYEQYF
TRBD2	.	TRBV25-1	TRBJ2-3	TGTGCCAGCAGTGAACTAGCGGGAGTACCAGATACGCAGTATTTT	CASSELAGVPDTQYF
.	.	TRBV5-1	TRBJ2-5	TGCGCCAGCAGCTTGGCTCCCGGGGGGCGCAACGGGGAGACCCAGTACTTC	CASSLAPGGRNGETQYF
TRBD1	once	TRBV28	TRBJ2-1	TGTGCCAGCAGGGTGGGACAGGTTAGATACAATGAGCAGTTCTTC	CASRVGQVRYNEQFF
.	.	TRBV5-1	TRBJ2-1	TGCGCCAGCAGCTTGAGTGGGACACCCAATGAGCAGTTCTTC	CASSLSGTPNEQFF
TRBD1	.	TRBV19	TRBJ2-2	TGTGCCAGTAGTATAGGGGGACAGACCGGGGAGCTGTTTTTT	CASSIGGQTGELFF
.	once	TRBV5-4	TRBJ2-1	TGTGCCAGCAGCAATCAGGGAAACTACAATGAGCAGTTCTTC	CASSNQGNYNEQFF
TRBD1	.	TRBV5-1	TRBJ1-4	TGCGCCAGCAGCGCTACCGGACAGGGGGCAAATGAAAAACTGTTTTTT	CASSATGQGANEKLFF
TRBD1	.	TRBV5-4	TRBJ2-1	TGTGCCAGCAGCTTCAAGAGGGGGCTAGAGCAGTTCTTC	CASSFKRGLEQFF
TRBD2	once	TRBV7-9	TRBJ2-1	TGTGCCAGCAGCGCTAGCGGGTTTCACAATGAGCAGTTCTTC	CASSASGFHNEQFF
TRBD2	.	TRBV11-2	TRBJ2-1	TGTGCCAGCAGCTTAGTCCCGCCGGGACTAGCTAATGAGCAGTTCTTC	CASSLVPPGLANEQFF
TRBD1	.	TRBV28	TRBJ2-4	TGTGCCAGCAGTGGGACAGTCCTAGCCAAAAACATTCAGTACTTC	CASSGTVLAKNIQYF
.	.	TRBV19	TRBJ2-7	TGTGCCAGTAGGGCAGGGATGACCTCCGAGCAGTACTTC	CASRAGMTSEQYF
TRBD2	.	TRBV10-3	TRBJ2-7	TGTGCCATCAACTTGTTTGCACTAGCGGGAGGCTACGAGCAGTACTTC	CAINLFALAGGYEQYF